The table lists the clone carrying this T cell receptor (beta chain) with many counts. Its antigen is still unknown. A single record per CDR3 protein comes from TCRdb applying MiXCR to the 5' RACE reads. The sample yields fewer than 450,000 distinct CDR3 sequences, about 28% seen once. The V and J ends lost 6 bases and 6 bases, in that order; junction bases with no gene match: 5. Germline CDR1 is DFQATT and CDR2 is SNEGSKA (reference sequence). This CDR3 has 12 residues. This specimen comes from a study of identical twins' blood T cells. As for the study in general: Roughly 6 alpha and about 6 beta libraries together yielded some 50 million reads. Regarding the study as a whole: Top TCRbeta clonotypes were shared more with twin than unrelated donors.

The source of this sequence is a woman aged 18-55 years in good health. The sequenced sample was PBMCs. The chain has TRBV20-1 and TRBJ1-2, with 9 bases aligning to TRBD1. The CDR3 protein is CSADRGSNGYTF. The CDR3 DNA reads TGCAGTGCAGACAGGGGGTCCAATGGCTACACCTTC.